These T cell receptor beta chains were read from a single sample in a study of blood T cell repertoires in COVID-19. Profiled with immunoSEQ multiplex PCR; TCRdb holds only in-frame clones, not every one. This table holds over 110,000 clones, around 79% found once. Material: peripheral blood. The receptors here all came from a man between 60 and 70 years old with acute or convalescent COVID-19. Both conserved end residues are part of each CDR3. Each record gives: clone size, J gene, V gene, CDR3 protein. Only part of the rows carry a size: once, few, many, or a class if the clone is expanded.

NA TRBJ1-4 TRBV28 CASINRVYEKLFF
once TRBJ1-5 TRBV19 CASSTMGQGFGDQPQHF
once TRBJ2-1 TRBV7-3 CASSPGTYEQFF
NA TRBJ2-5 TRBV7-2 CASSPFYRETQYF
NA TRBJ1-6 TRBV6-5 CAIKDRVASPLHF
NA TRBJ2-5 TRBV29-1 CSVAPGQGAQETQYF
few TRBJ2-1 TRBV6-6 CASIREGQRGEQFF
NA TRBJ2-3 TRBV7-9 CASSAEVLSADTQYF
once TRBJ2-7 TRBV16 CASSAPTGDRVYEQYF
NA TRBJ1-1 TRBV18 CASSPMGGNTEAFF
NA TRBJ2-3 TRBV5-5 CASSLAYRAMGDTQYF
NA TRBJ2-2 TRBV11-2 CASSGSSRVYAGELFF
NA TRBJ1-1 TRBV2 CASSDPPKGATEAFF
NA TRBJ2-1 TRBV5-1 CASTSSGSANEQFF
NA TRBJ2-1 TRBV19 CASSTSGTGVNNEQFF
few TRBJ1-5 TRBV20-1 CSASRATGGVNQPQHF
NA TRBJ1-4 TRBV7-9 CASVTLTGEKLFF
NA TRBJ2-7 TRBV28 CASERGQSSYEQYF
NA TRBJ1-2 TRBV3-1/TRBV3-2 CASSENRGGYTF
NA TRBJ1-1 TRBV19 CASIQGKTEAFF
NA TRBJ1-1 TRBV9 CASSVDPTGGMNTEAFF
NA TRBJ2-1 TRBV7-9 CASIELAGDRDEQFF
NA TRBJ1-1 TRBV28 CASRVTGVGTEAFF
NA TRBJ2-5 TRBV15 CATAWTSGSETQYF
few TRBJ1-2 TRBV10-2 CASSERGRNGYTF
NA TRBJ2-5 TRBV7-2 CASRSSSAIQETQYF
NA TRBJ1-2 TRBV9 CASSVRLDRADYGYTF
NA TRBJ2-2 TRBV11-2 CASTLNPGTGELFF
NA TRBJ1-5 TRBV11-2 CASSLQGAKNQPQHF
once TRBJ2-7 TRBV3-1/TRBV3-2 CASSSGQGWDF
NA TRBJ1-2 TRBV24-1 CATSDPNGYTF
NA TRBJ1-2 TRBV7-2 CASRGGTNYGYTF
NA TRBJ1-1 TRBV19 CASSGTGGRTEAFF
NA TRBJ1-1 TRBV29-1 CSAGGRGTEAFF
many TRBJ2-7 TRBV5-1 CASSLAPVEAQYF
NA TRBJ2-2 TRBV7-2 CASSLSFSSGELFF
NA TRBJ2-1 TRBV19 CASSMSSSGGYNEQFF
few TRBJ1-2 TRBV20-1 CSASRQGDYGYTF
NA TRBJ1-1 TRBV5-1 CASSPESDRPEAFF
NA TRBJ2-1 TRBV29-1 CSVVVGSVAYNEQFF